The text below deals with one T cell receptor beta chain. The record originates from a study of blood T cell repertoires in COVID-19. Study details: There were acute and convalescent COVID-19 samples, and they came from the United States, Italy and Spain. PBMCs, B-cell-depleted T cells, or T cells were the source of the cDNA or gDNA that made up the material.

Seattle enrolled patients during active infection and tracked them longitudinally. The protocol was immunoSEQ multiplex PCR, while the TCRdb copy is restricted to in-frame clones and leaves out a portion. This table has about 40,000 clones, roughly 85% appearing once. With V trimmed by 2 bases and J by 5 bases, 3 bases remained unmatched. The CDR3 totals 14 residues. CDR1 is SGHDN, CDR2 FVKESK, per germline. The sample taken for sequencing was peripheral blood. This clonotype was obtained from a man in his 60s with COVID-19, enrolled during active disease. The rearrangement joins TRBV14 to TRBJ2-7; 10 positions agree with TRBD1. The CDR3 protein is CASSQRTGGHEQYF. The CDR3 bases are TGTGCCAGCAGCCAACGGACAGGGGGACACGAGCAGTACTTC.